The sequence of this T cell receptor beta chain was determined in a study of T cells in localized non-small cell lung cancer. General observations from the study: Adjacent lung held a median around 60 of the top 100 tumor clones. Sequencing, confined to only one tumor region, leaves heterogeneity possible. Adjacent uninvolved lung tissue had the highest T cell clonality, exceeding tumor.

The table came from immunoSEQ multiplex PCR; TCRdb's copy has only in-frame clones and leaves some out. The sample holds approximately 240 clones, 20% to 25% seen once. With regard to this clone: The antigen is undetermined.

The CDR3 runs 13 residues. The V gene's germline CDR1 is SGDLS and CDR2 YYNGEE. V was trimmed by 3 bases and J by 2 bases, leaving 9 bases between them. The V call is TRBV9, the J call TRBJ2-7, with a weak D call TRBD1 (5 bases). The receptor was isolated from a male donor aged 60 or over with stage II lung adenocarcinoma. The sequencing used lung tumor tissue, collected before any cancer treatment. The CDR3 loop is CASSAQGAYEQYF. The DNA for the CDR3 is TGTGCCAGCAGCGCCCAGGGCGCCTACGAGCAGTACTTC.